This TCR beta chain was captured by sequencing in a study of blood T cell repertoires in COVID-19. For the study at large: Collection of acute and convalescent COVID-19 samples took place in the United States, Italy and Spain. PBMCs, B-cell-depleted T cells, or T cells provided the cDNA or gDNA that made up the material.

Per the authors' pipeline: It was from reference gene primer amplification that nucleated cell counts were estimated. Sequenced by immunoSEQ multiplex PCR; TCRdb stores in-frame clones only, minus some. V and J calls and clone size are as listed in that table; D and trimming were resolved from the DNA. Here the sample spans approximately 140,000 clones, 70% to 85% being singletons. The CDR3 has 13 amino acids. Deletions cut 0 bases from V and 8 bases from J, with 10 bases between. The germline V gene has CDR1 MNHNS and CDR2 SASEGT. Sequenced material: peripheral blood. The chain combines TRBV6-1 with TRBJ1-1; D is undetermined. The receptor was isolated from a human donor in a cohort sampled during active COVID-19. The CDR3 sequence is CASSEALGREAFF. DNA of the CDR3: TGTGCCAGCAGTGAAGCGCTCGGCAGGGAAGCTTTCTTT.